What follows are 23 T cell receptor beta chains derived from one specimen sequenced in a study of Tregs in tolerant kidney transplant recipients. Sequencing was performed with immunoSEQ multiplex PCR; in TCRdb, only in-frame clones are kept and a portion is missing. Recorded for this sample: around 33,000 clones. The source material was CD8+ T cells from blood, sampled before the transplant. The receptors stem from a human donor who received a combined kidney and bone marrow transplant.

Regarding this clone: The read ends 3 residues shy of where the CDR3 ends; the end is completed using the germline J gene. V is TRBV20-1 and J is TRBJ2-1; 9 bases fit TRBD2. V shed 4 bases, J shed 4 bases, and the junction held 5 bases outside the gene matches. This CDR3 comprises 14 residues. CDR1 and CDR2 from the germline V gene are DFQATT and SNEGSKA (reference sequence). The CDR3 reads CSATQLAGYNEQFF. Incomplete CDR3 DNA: TGCAGTGCTACCCAGCTAGCGGGGTACAATGAG.

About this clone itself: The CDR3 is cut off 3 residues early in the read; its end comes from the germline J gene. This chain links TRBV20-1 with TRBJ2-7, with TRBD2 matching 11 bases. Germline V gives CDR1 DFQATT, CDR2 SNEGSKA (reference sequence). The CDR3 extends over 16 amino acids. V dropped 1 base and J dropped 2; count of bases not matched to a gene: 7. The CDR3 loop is CSARAPGTSGTYEQYF. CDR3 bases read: TGCAGTGCTAGAGCCCCCGGGACTAGCGGAACCTACGAG.

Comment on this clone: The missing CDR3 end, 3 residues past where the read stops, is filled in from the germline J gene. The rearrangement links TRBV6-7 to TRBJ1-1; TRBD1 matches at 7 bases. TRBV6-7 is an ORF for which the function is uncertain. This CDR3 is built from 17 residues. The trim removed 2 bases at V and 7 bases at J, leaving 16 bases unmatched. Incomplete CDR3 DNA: TGTGCCAGCAGTTACCCCGCTTTACCGACAGGGCTAATTGAA. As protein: CASSYPALPTGLIE. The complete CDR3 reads CASSYPALPTGLIEAFF.

CDR3 protein: CASSDLGGNGEQYF. Partial CDR3 DNA: TGTGCCAGCAGTGATCTTGGGGGGAACGGCGAG. The chain joins TRBV6-1 to TRBJ2-7; D perhaps matches TRBD2 (6 bases). Read sequence stops 3 residues before the CDR3 end, and the germline J gene provides the missing end. CDR1 MNHNS and CDR2 SASEGT come from the germline V gene. Between the trimmed V and J ends, which lost 3 bases and 6 bases, there was a span of 15 bases. CDR3 length equals 14 residues.

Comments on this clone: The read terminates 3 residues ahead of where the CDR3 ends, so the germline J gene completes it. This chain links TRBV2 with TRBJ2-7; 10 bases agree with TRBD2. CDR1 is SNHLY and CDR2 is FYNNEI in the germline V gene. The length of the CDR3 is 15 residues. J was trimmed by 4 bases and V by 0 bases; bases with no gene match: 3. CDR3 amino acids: CASSEASGRGYEQYF. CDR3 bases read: TGTGCCAGCAGTGAAGCCAGCGGGAGGGGATACGAG.

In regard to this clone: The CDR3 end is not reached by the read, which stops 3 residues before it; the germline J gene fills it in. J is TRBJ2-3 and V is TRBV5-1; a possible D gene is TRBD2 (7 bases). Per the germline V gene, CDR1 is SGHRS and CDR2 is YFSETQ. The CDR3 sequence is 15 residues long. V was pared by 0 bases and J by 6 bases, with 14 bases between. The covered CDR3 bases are TGCGCCAGCAGCTTGGAAGGACTAGGGGGGGATACG. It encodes CASSLEGLGGDT. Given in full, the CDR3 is CASSLEGLGGDTQYF.

The part of the CDR3 DNA that was read is TGTGCCAGCACCGTGGGGACAGGGCACGGC. This encodes CASTVGTGHG. The full CDR3 is CASTVGTGHGYTF. The chain recombines TRBV6-2 or TRBV6-3 with TRBJ1-2; 9 bases match TRBD1. The observed sequence ends 3 residues before the CDR3 terminus, with the missing tail filled in from the germline J gene. The CDR3 spans 13 residues. Germline CDR1 MNHEY, CDR2 SVGEGT.

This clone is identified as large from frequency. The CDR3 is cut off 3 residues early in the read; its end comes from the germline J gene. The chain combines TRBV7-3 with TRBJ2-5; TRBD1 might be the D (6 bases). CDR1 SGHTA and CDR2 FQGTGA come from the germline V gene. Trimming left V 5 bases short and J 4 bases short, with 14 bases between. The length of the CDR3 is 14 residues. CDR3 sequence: CASSPMGAGETQYF. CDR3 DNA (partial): TGTGCCAGCAGCCCGATGGGGGCCGGAGAGACC.

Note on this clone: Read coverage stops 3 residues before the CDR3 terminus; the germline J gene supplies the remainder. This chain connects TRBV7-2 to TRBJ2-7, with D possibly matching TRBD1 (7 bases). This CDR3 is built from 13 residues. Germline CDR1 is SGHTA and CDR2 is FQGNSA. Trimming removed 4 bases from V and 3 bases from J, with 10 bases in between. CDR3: CASSSRDSYEQYF. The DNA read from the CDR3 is TGTGCCAGCAGCTCGCGGGACAGCTACGAG. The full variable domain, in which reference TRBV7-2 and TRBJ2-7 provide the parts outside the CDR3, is GAGVSQSPSNKVTEKGKDVELRCDPISGHTALYWYRQSLGQGLEFLIYFQGNSAPDKSGLPSDRFSAERTGGSVSTLTIQRTQQEDSAVYLCASSSRDSYEQYFGPGTRLTVT.

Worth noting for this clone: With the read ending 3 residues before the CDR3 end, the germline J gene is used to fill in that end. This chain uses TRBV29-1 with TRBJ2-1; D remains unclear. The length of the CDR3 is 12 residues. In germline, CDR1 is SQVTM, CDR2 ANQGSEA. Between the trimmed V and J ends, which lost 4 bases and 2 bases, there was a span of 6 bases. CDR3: CSVVWPYNEQFF. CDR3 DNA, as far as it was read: TGCAGCGTTGTTTGGCCCTACAATGAG.

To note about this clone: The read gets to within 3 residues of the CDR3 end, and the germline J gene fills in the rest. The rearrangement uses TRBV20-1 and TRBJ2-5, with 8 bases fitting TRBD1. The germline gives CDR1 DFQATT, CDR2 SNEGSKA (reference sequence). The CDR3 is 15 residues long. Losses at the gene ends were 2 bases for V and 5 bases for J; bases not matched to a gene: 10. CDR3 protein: CSARLPGGAGETQYF. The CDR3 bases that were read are TGCAGTGCTAGACTACCAGGGGGCGCCGGGGAGACC.

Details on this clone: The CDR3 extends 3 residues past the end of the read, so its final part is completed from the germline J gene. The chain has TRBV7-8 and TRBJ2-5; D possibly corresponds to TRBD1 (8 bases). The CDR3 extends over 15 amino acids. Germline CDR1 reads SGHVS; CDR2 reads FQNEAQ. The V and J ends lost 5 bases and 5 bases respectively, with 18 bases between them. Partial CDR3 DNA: TGTGCCAGCAGCCGGGAGGACAGGGTTTCGGAGACC. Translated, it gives CASSREDRVSET. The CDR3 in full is CASSREDRVSETQYF.

CDR3 sequence: CASSIFRAGANVLTF. CDR3 bases read: TGTGCCAGTAGTATTTTCAGGGCCGGGGCCAACGTC. The chain combines TRBV19 with TRBJ2-6, with D possibly matching TRBD1 (5 bases). The read gets to within 3 residues of the CDR3 end, and the germline J gene fills in the rest. V lost 3 bases, J lost 4 bases, and 10 bases lay in between. Germline CDR1 LNHDA, CDR2 SQIVND (reference sequence). CDR3 length equals 15 residues.

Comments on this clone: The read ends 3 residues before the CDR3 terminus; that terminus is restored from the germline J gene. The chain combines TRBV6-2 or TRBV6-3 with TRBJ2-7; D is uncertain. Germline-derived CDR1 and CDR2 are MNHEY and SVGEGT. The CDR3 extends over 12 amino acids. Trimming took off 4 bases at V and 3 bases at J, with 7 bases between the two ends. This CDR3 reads CASSLRGYEQYF. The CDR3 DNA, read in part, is TGTGCCAGCAGTTTGAGAGGCTACGAG.

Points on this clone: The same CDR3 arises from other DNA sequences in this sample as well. CDR3 in amino acids: CASSGQSYEQYF. The DNA read from the CDR3 is TGTGCCAGCAGTGGGCAGTCCTACGAG. J is TRBJ2-7 and V is TRBV2; D is unresolved. The DNA ends 3 residues before the CDR3 does, and the rest of the CDR3 is filled in from the germline J gene. Per the germline V gene, CDR1 is SNHLY and CDR2 is FYNNEI. With 4 bases removed from V and 1 base from J, the gap between germline ends came to 5 bases. The CDR3 consists of 12 residues.

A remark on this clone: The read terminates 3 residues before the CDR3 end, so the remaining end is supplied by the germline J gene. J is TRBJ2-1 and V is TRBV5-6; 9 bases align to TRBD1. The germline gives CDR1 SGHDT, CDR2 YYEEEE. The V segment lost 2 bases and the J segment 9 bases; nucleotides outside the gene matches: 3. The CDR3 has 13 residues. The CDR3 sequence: CASSFTGGLEQFF. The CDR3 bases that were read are TGTGCCAGCAGCTTCACAGGGGGCCTTGAG.

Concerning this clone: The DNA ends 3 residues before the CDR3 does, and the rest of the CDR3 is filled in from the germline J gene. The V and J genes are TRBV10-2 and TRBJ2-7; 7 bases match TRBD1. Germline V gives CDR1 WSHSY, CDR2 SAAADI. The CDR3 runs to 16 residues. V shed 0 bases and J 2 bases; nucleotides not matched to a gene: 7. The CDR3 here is CASSESGTAVPYEQYF. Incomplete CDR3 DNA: TGCGCCAGCAGTGAGTCAGGGACAGCTGTCCCCTACGAG.

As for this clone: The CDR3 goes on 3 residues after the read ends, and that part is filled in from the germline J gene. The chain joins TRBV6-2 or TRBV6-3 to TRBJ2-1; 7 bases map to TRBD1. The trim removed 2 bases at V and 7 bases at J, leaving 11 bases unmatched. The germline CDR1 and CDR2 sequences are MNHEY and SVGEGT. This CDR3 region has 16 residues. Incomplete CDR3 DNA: TGTGCCAGCAGTTACGCCCCTGACAGGGTACGGAATGAG. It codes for CASSYAPDRVRNE. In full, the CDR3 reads CASSYAPDRVRNEQFF.

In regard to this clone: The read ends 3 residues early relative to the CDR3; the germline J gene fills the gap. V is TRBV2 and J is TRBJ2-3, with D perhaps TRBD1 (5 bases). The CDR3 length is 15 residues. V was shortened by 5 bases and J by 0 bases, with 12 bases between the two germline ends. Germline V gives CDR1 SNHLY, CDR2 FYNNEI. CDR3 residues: CASSSGWGSTDTQYF. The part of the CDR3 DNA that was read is TGTGCCAGCAGTTCCGGGTGGGGCAGCACAGATACG.

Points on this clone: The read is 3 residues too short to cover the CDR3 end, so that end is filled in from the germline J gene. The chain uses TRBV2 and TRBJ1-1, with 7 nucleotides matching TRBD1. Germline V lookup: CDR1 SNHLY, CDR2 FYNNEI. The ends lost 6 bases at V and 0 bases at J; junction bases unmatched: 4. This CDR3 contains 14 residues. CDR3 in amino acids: CASSWGQLNTEAFF. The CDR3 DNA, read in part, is TGTGCCAGCAGCTGGGGACAGTTGAACACTGAA.

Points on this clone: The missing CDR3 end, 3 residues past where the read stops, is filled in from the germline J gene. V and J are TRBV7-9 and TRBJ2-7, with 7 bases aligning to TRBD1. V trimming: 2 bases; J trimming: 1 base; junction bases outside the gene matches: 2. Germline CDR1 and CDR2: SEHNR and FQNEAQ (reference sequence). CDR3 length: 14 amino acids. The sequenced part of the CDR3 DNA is TGTGCCAGCAGCTTACCGGGACAGTCCTACGAG. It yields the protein CASSLPGQSYE. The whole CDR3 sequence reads CASSLPGQSYEQYF. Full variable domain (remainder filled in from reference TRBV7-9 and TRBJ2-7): DTGVSQNPRHKITKRGQNVTFRCDPISEHNRLYWYRQTLGQGPEFLTYFQNEAQLEKSRLLSDRFSAERPKGSFSTLEIQRTEQGDSAMYLCASSLPGQSYEQYFGPGTRLTVT.

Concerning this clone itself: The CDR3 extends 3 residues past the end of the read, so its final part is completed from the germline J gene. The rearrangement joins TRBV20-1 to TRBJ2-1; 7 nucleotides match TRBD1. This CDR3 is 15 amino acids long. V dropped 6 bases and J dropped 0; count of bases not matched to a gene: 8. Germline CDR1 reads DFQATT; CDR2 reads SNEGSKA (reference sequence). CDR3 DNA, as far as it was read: TGCAGTGCCAAGGGACAGCCCCTCTCCTACAATGAG. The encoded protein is CSAKGQPLSYNE. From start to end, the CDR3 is CSAKGQPLSYNEQFF.

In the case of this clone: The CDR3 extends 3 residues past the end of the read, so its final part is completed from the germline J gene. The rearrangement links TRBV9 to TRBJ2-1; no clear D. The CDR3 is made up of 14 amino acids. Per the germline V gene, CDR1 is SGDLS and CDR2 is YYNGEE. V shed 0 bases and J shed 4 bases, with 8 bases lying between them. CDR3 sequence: CASSVDKGYNEQFF. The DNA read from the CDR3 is TGTGCCAGCAGCGTAGACAAGGGTTACAATGAG.